The rows below give T cell receptor beta chains drawn from one sample of a study of shared clonotypes between healthy human individuals. Libraries were prepared by immunoSEQ multiplex PCR; TCRdb keeps only in-frame clonotypes and omits some of them. Found here are about 460,000 clones, roughly four fifths of them singletons; the top ten hold around 12%. Source material: PBMCs. The source is a woman aged 40 to 50 in good health. Some clones in this sample may be carry-over from other donors' samples. Each CDR3 is given with its conserved first and last residue. Fields, in order: V gene, J gene, D gene, CDR3 length, clone size, CDR3 DNA, CDR3 protein. D genes are given only for firm matches. For some rows the clone size is stated as once, few or many, or as a class when expanded; others skip it.

TRBV5-1,TRBJ2-5,NA,13,NA,TGCGCCAGCAGCTTGGGGTACCAAGAGACCCAGTACTTC,CASSLGYQETQYF
TRBV4-2,TRBJ2-5,TRBD2,16,NA,TGTGCCAGCAGCCAAGTCGGTGCGGGAGCGGAGGAGACCCAGTACTTC,CASSQVGAGAEETQYF
TRBV5-4,TRBJ2-3,NA,16,NA,TGTGCCAGCAGCTTTTGGGGCGAGCCCCCCACAGATACGCAGTATTTT,CASSFWGEPPTDTQYF
TRBV25-1,TRBJ2-1,NA,16,NA,TGTGCCAGCAGTGACGCCCGGACACCGGTGGGGGATGAGCAGTTCTTC,CASSDARTPVGDEQFF
TRBV20-1,TRBJ1-1,NA,11,NA,TGCAGTGCTAGCAAAGGAACTGAAGCTTTCTTT,CSASKGTEAFF
TRBV29-1,TRBJ2-1,NA,14,NA,TGCAGCGTTGAAGGGCTAGGTTGGTACAATGAGCAGTTCTTC,CSVEGLGWYNEQFF
TRBV7-6,TRBJ1-5,TRBD1,15,NA,TGTGCCAGCAGCCGCATGACAGGGGTCAATCAGCCCCAGCATTTT,CASSRMTGVNQPQHF
TRBV28,TRBJ2-1,NA,17,NA,TGTGCCAGCGTTGAACCCCGACTAGACCAATCCTACAATGAGCAGTTCTTC,CASVEPRLDQSYNEQFF
TRBV4-3,TRBJ1-2,TRBD1,15,NA,TGCGCCAGCAGCCAGGGACAGAATTCTAACTATGGCTACACCTTC,CASSQGQNSNYGYTF
TRBV7-9,TRBJ2-3,TRBD2,15,once,TGTGCCAGCAGAGCCGGGACGGGAGGAACAGATACGCAGTATTTT,CASRAGTGGTDTQYF
TRBV28,TRBJ2-4,NA,12,few,TGTGCCAGCAGTATACAGGGAAACATTCAGTACTTC,CASSIQGNIQYF
TRBV30,TRBJ2-5,TRBD1,13,NA,TGTGCCTGGAACGTACAGGGGGTCCAACACCAGTACTTC,CAWNVQGVQHQYF
TRBV2,TRBJ1-6,NA,15,NA,TGTGTCACCTCTCGGAGGAGCTCCTATAATTCACCCCTCCACTTT,CVTSRRSSYNSPLHF